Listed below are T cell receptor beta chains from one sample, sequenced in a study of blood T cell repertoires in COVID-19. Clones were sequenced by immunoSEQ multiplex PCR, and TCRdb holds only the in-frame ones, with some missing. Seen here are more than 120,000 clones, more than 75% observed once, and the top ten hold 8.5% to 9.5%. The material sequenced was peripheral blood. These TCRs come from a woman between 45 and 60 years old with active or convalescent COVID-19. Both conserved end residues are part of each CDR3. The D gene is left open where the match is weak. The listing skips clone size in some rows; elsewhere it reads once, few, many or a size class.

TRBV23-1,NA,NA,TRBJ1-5,TGCGCCAGCAGTCGGGAACAGGGCGTGGGGCAGCCCCAGCATTTT,CASSREQGVGQPQHF
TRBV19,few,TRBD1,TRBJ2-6,TGTGCCAGTAGTATCCCACAGGGGGCAGCAGCTGGGGCCAACGTCCTGACTTTC,CASSIPQGAAAGANVLTF
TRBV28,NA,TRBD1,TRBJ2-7,TGTGCCAGCAGGCGCGACAGGGACGAGCAGTACTTC,CASRRDRDEQYF
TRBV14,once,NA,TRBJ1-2,TGTGCCAGCAGCCAAGCCCTCGGAGTTAACTATGGCTACACCTTC,CASSQALGVNYGYTF
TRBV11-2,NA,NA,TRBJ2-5,TGTGCCAGCAGGAGAACACGGGGGAGAGAGACCCAGTACTTC,CASRRTRGRETQYF
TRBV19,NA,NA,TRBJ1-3,TGTGCCAGTAGACCGACATCCGGAAACACCATATATTTT,CASRPTSGNTIYF
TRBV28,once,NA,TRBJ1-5,TGTGCCAGCAGTTACCCCACAGGAGTGGGTCAGCCCCAGCATTTT,CASSYPTGVGQPQHF
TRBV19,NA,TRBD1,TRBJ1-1,TGTGCCAGTAGTAGGCAGGGGGACCTCTTGTACACTGAAGCTTTCTTT,CASSRQGDLLYTEAFF
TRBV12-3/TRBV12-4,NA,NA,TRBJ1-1,TGTGCCAGCAGTTATTCCGTTGGAGAGGCTTTCTTT,CASSYSVGEAFF
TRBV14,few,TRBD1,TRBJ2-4,TGTGCCAGCAGCCAGGGTGGACAGGGGGCGTACATTCAGTACTTC,CASSQGGQGAYIQYF
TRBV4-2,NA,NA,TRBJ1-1,TGTGCCAGCAGCCAAGAAAAATTGGTGGCAGGTGAAGCTTTCTTT,CASSQEKLVAGEAFF
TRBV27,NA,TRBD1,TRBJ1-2,TGTGCCAGCAGTTCAGTGACAGGGGCGAGGGGCTACACCTTC,CASSSVTGARGYTF
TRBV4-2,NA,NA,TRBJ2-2,TGTGCCAGCAGCCAGGAACGGACTAACACCGGGGAGCTGTTTTTT,CASSQERTNTGELFF
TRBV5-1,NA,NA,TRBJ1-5,TGCGCCAGCAGCGAGGGACTCCCTGGGCATAGCAATCAGCCCCAGCATTTT,CASSEGLPGHSNQPQHF
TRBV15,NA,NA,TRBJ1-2,TGTGCCACCAGCAGAGATGTCAAGCTCGGCTATGGCTACACCTTC,CATSRDVKLGYGYTF
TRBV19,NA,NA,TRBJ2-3,TGTGCCAGTAGTTCCAGACTCGGAGATACGCAGTATTTT,CASSSRLGDTQYF
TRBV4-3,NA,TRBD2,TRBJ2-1,TGCGCCAGCAGCCAAGAACGTTTAAGGACTAGCGGGTCCAACAATGAGCAGTTCTTC,CASSQERLRTSGSNNEQFF
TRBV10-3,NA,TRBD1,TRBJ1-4,TGTGCCATCAGCAGGACAGGGTCCGAAAAACTGTTTTTT,CAISRTGSEKLFF
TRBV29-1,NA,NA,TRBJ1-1,TGCAGCGTTATGACTCCAGCCCTTGAAGCTTTCTTT,CSVMTPALEAFF
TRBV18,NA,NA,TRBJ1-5,TGTGCCAGCTCAACGACAGATAGCAATCAGCCCCAGCATTTT,CASSTTDSNQPQHF
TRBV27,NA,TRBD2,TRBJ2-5,TGTGCCAGCAAGAAGGTGGCGGGAGGAGAGACCCAGTACTTC,CASKKVAGGETQYF
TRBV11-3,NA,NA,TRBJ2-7,TGTGCCAGAACTAGGTCGGGGTATGAGTACGAGCAGTACTTC,CARTRSGYEYEQYF
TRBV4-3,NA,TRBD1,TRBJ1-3,TGCGCCAGCAGCCAGGGGACAGGGGGCAGAAACACCATATATTTT,CASSQGTGGRNTIYF
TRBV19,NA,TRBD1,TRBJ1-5,TGTGCCTGCAACTCGGGACAGGGGTATCAGCCCCAGCATTTT,CACNSGQGYQPQHF
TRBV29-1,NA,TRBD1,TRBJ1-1,TGCAGCGTTGAAGACTCAGGGGGCACTGAAGCTTTCTTT,CSVEDSGGTEAFF
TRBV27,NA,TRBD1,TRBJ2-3,TGTGCCAGCAGATCTGGACAGGGAATCACAGATACGCAGTATTTT,CASRSGQGITDTQYF
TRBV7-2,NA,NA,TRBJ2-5,TGTGCCAGCAGCTTAGGCGTAGCGGAGACCCAGTACTTC,CASSLGVAETQYF
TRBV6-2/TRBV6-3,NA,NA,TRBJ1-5,TGTGCCAGCAGTTTCGCGGGGGGTCAGCCCCAGCATTTT,CASSFAGGQPQHF
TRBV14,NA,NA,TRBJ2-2,TGTGCCAGCAGCCACTGGAACACCGGGGAGCTGTTTTTT,CASSHWNTGELFF
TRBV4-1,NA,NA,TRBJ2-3,TGCGCCAGCAGCCAGATTGAACAGGGCACAGATACGCAGTATTTT,CASSQIEQGTDTQYF
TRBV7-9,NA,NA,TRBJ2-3,TGTGCCAGCAGCATGACAGGCAGCACAGATACGCAGTATTTT,CASSMTGSTDTQYF
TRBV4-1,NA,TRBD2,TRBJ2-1,TGCGCCAGCAGCCCCCGGGGACTAGCGGGAGGGCCGGGGTATAATGAGCAGTTCTTC,CASSPRGLAGGPGYNEQFF
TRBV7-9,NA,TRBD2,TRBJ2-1,TGTGCCAGCCCCAAGACTAGCGGGAGTCGGGATGAGCAGTTCTTC,CASPKTSGSRDEQFF
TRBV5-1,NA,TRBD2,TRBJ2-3,TGCGCCAGCAGCCCCGTCGCGGGAGGAGGAAATACGCAGTATTTT,CASSPVAGGGNTQYF
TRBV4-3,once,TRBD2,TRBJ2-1,TGCGCCAGCAGCCCAGCGGGGGGGCTCCCCAATGAGCAGTTCTTC,CASSPAGGLPNEQFF
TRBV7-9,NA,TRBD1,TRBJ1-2,TGTGCCAGCAGTTATAATCCGGGACAGGGGCCCTATGGCTACACCTTC,CASSYNPGQGPYGYTF
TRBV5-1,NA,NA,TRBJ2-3,TGCGCCAGCAGCCAGGAGGGTACCACAGATACGCAGTATTTT,CASSQEGTTDTQYF
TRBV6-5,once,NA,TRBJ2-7,TGTGCCAGCACCCATCCGTCCAGGGGTATCTACGAGCAGTACTTC,CASTHPSRGIYEQYF
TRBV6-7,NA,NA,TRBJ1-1,TGTGCCAGCAGTTACTCTCCCGGAGGGAACACTGAAGCTTTCTTT,CASSYSPGGNTEAFF
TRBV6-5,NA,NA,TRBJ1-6,TGTGCCAGCAGTTACTCGGAAGGGGCCTATTCACCCCTCCACTTT,CASSYSEGAYSPLHF
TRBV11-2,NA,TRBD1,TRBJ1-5,TGTGCCAGCAGCTCGGGACAGGGCGATCAGCCCCAGCATTTT,CASSSGQGDQPQHF
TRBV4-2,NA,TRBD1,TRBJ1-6,TGTGCCAGCAAACAAAGCAGGCAGGGGGATTCACCCCTCCACTTT,CASKQSRQGDSPLHF
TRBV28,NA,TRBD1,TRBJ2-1,TGTGCCAGCAGTGACGCCGGGACAGGGCGGAATGAGCAGTTCTTC,CASSDAGTGRNEQFF
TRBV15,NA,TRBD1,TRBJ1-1,TGTGCCACCAGCCCCCGACAGGGAGGGAACACTGAAGCTTTCTTT,CATSPRQGGNTEAFF
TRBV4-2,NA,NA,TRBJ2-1,TGTGCCAGCAGCCAAGGGGGCCGGGGGGCGGAGAATGAGCAGTTCTTC,CASSQGGRGAENEQFF
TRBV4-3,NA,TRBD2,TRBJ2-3,TGCGCCAGCAGCCAAGATCTGGGCCGGGAGGCGCAGTATTTT,CASSQDLGREAQYF
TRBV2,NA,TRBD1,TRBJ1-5,TGTGCCAGCAGTGGGACAGGGATCAATCAGCCCCAGCATTTT,CASSGTGINQPQHF
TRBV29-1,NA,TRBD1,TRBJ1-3,TGCAGCGTTAGGACAGGGGGCTCTGGAAACACCATATATTTT,CSVRTGGSGNTIYF
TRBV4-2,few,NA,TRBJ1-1,TGTGCCAGCAGCCAAGATCCAGGTCTCACTGAAGCTTTCTTT,CASSQDPGLTEAFF
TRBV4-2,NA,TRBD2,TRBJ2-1,TGTGCCAGCAGCCCGCTGTCTAGCGGGGGGGCCATTGAGCAGTTCTTC,CASSPLSSGGAIEQFF
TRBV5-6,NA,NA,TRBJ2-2,TGTGCCAGCAGCTTGACAGAGACCGGGGAGCTGTTTTTT,CASSLTETGELFF
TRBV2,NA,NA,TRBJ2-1,TGTGCCAGCACCGCATACTCTGGGAGCTCCTACAATGAGCAGTTCTTC,CASTAYSGSSYNEQFF